Detailed here is one T cell receptor beta chain. Its antigen remains unknown. Clones were sequenced by immunoSEQ multiplex PCR, and TCRdb holds only the in-frame ones, with some missing. The repertoire holds about 120,000 clones, with about 86% as singletons. The sample is drawn from a study of T cell responses to AZD1222 COVID-19 vaccine. Study-level results: AZD1222 recipients seropositive at baseline numbered only five to seven. Of spike-specific TCRs, nearly half reportedly target regions left unmutated in variants.

The CDR3 is 13 residues long. V was clipped by 5 bases and J by 8 bases; unmatched bases: 6. Germline-derived CDR1 and CDR2 are LNHDA and SQIVND (reference sequence). This TCR was recovered from an adult who received the AZD1222 COVID-19 vaccine. The specimen was peripheral blood, collected 28 days after the second AZD1222 dose. The chain employs TRBV19 and TRBJ1-2; 9 nucleotides align to TRBD1. In DNA form, the CDR3 reads TGTGCCAGTAGTCCACAGGGGGCTGGGGGCTACACCTTC. Translated, it gives CASSPQGAGGYTF. The full variable domain, completed using reference TRBV19 and TRBJ1-2, is DGGITQSPKYLFRKEGQNVTLSCEQNLNHDAMYWYRQDPGQGLRLIYYSQIVNDFQKGDIAEGYSVSREKKESFPLTVTSAQKNPTAFYLCASSPQGAGGYTFGSGTRLTVV.